This T cell receptor beta chain derives from a study of blood T cells in healthy people across ages. The CDR3 is 13 residues long. Germline CDR1 DFQATT, CDR2 SNEGSKA (reference sequence). The V end was cut by 1 base, the J end by 5 bases, with 11 bases between. In the case of this clonotype: The antigen is not known.

Study-level findings and limits: Diversity figures derived from one million T cells were judged to underestimate the true value. Samples with more naive T cells showed higher observed beta diversity.

Using a J-beta primer mix together with a sample-barcoded 5' primer, a second PCR was run for about 7 to 12 cycles. Every cDNA was tagged by a template-switch adaptor with 12 random nucleotides. Sequencing recovered at least 2.5 million CDR3-containing paired-end reads from each sample. One entry per CDR3 protein, called by TCRdb with MiXCR from the 5' RACE reads. The profile covers 1.2 million to 1.5 million distinct CDR3 sequences, with approximately 59% appearing a single time and 6.5% to 8.5% taken by the ten largest. This sequence joins TRBV20-1 and TRBJ1-2; D unresolved. This clonotype was sampled from a man in his late teens or twenties in good health. The sequenced sample was blood. In DNA form, the CDR3 reads TGCAGTGCTAGAGCCCCGACGATGTATGGCTACACCTTC. As protein: CSARAPTMYGYTF.